This T cell receptor (beta chain) was identified in a study of shared clonotypes between healthy human individuals. This clone was counted only a few times. Its target is not known. Looked up from germline, CDR1 is SGHTA and CDR2 is FQGNSA. The length of the CDR3 is 15 residues. The trim removed 5 bases at V and 8 bases at J, leaving 14 bases unmatched. Study-wide results and caveats: Enrolling few donors narrowed the genetic and exposure-history diversity that was represented. Read depth was anticipated to influence clonotype sharing among donors.

The test was conducted at deep level. Genomic DNA of every subset was divided equally among multiple immunoSEQ plates. Assay: immunoSEQ multiplex PCR; the TCRdb copy retains only in-frame clones and omits some. The sample gives about 460,000 clones, about 74% of which show up once; approximately 12% is in the top ten. The source material was PBMCs. The sequence derives from a woman in her thirties or forties in good health. Some clones in this sample may be carry-over from other donors' samples. V is TRBV7-2 and J is TRBJ2-7; 8 bases line up with TRBD1. The CDR3, as DNA: TGTGCCAGCAGCCCAGGGGACAGGATACTGTTCAAGCAGTACTTC. Translation gives CASSPGDRILFKQYF.